A selection of T cell receptor beta chains follows, all from one sample in a study of blood T cell repertoires in COVID-19. The repertoire was sequenced with immunoSEQ multiplex PCR; TCRdb's copy has only in-frame clones and lacks some. The sample lists more than 200,000 clones; 70% to 90% were seen once. Sequencing was performed on PBMCs or T cells enriched from blood (not recorded which). All receptors derive from a woman in her forties or fifties who had recovered from COVID-19. Each CDR3 is given with its conserved first and last residue. The order of the fields is CDR3 protein, CDR3 DNA, D gene, J gene, clone size, V gene. A D gene is named only where the DNA matches it firmly. Clone size is given for some rows only: seen once, a few or many times, or a class if the clone is expanded.

CASSLKDRANYGYTF TGTGCCAGCAGCTTAAAAGACAGGGCGAACTATGGCTACACCTTC TRBD1 TRBJ1-2 once TRBV7-2
CASSPPGGIWEKLFF TGTGCCAGCAGTCCTCCCGGCGGAATATGGGAAAAACTGTTTTTT - TRBJ1-4 - TRBV28
CASSVAFSGNTIYF TGTGCCAGCAGCGTAGCCTTCTCTGGAAACACCATATATTTT - TRBJ1-3 - TRBV9
CASSWTLEIGQFF TGTGCCAGCAGCTGGACTCTCGAAATCGGGCAGTTCTTC - TRBJ2-1 - TRBV5-6
CASSLGAGAPNEQFF TGCGCCAGCAGCTTGGGGGCGGGAGCCCCCAATGAGCAGTTCTTC TRBD2 TRBJ2-1 - TRBV5-1
CASSYWAPNTEAFF TGTGCCAGCAGTTACTGGGCACCGAACACTGAAGCTTTCTTT - TRBJ1-1 - TRBV5-6
CASSLVGTGVEKLFF TGTGCCAGCAGCTTAGTCGGGACAGGGGTCGAAAAACTGTTTTTT TRBD1 TRBJ1-4 - TRBV11-2
CASSFSGRARETQYF TGCGCCAGCAGCTTCAGCGGGAGGGCCCGTGAGACCCAGTACTTC TRBD2 TRBJ2-5 once TRBV5-1
CASSPDREYQPQHF TGTGCCAGCTCACCGGACAGGGAATATCAGCCCCAGCATTTT TRBD1 TRBJ1-5 - TRBV18
CASSKEERENTDTQYF TGTGCCAGCAGCAAAGAGGAGCGGGAGAACACAGATACGCAGTATTTT - TRBJ2-3 - TRBV21-1
CASSDSGNTEAFF TGTGCCAGCTCAGACAGTGGGAACACTGAAGCTTTCTTT - TRBJ1-1 - TRBV18
CASRPGQAYNEQFF TGTGCCAGCAGGCCGGGACAGGCCTACAATGAGCAGTTCTTC TRBD1 TRBJ2-1 once TRBV6-5
CASSYSGTGNQPQHF TGTGCCAGCAGTTACTCCGGGACAGGAAATCAGCCCCAGCATTTT TRBD1 TRBJ1-5 - TRBV6-5
CASSHGQSTDTQYF TGCGCCAGCAGTCACGGACAGAGCACAGATACGCAGTATTTT - TRBJ2-3 once TRBV5-1
CASSERTGVSNTIYF TGTGCCAGCAGCGAGCGGACAGGGGTGTCGAACACCATATATTTT TRBD1 TRBJ1-3 - TRBV9
CASSRLRQGLATNEKLFF TGTGCCAGCAGTAGGCTCAGACAGGGCCTTGCAACTAATGAAAAACTGTTTTTT TRBD1 TRBJ1-4 once TRBV27
CASRSAGANYGYTF TGTGCCAGCAGATCAGCGGGGGCTAACTATGGCTACACCTTC - TRBJ1-2 - TRBV27